This T cell receptor beta chain was captured in a study of low-dose radiotherapy and immunotherapy resistance in tumors. Noted time point: after trial treatment. The treatment: LDRT plus nivolumab, ipilimumab, low-dose cyclophosphamide and aspirin (RACIN trial). Low-dose radiotherapy and low-dose cyclophosphamide, together with aspirin, ipilimumab and nivolumab, were given to donors. Patients eligible had advanced solid tumors without tumor-infiltrating lymphocytes. V trimming: 5 bases; J trimming: 0 bases; junction bases outside the gene matches: 7. Germline V CDR1 and CDR2: MGHRA, YSYEKL. The CDR3 has 17 amino acids. Gene-specific TRAV and TRBV primers were used for first-strand cDNA, covering alpha and beta chains. With a V-primer adapter and a constant-region primer, TCRs were amplified for 20 PCR cycles. After the mRNA was isolated, it was amplified using in vitro transcription. From the reads, TCRdb called clonotypes with MiXCR, one entry per CDR3 protein. Counted here are 100,000 or so distinct CDR3 sequences, less than 25% occurring once; the ten biggest clones make up approximately 4%.

This chain connects TRBV4-1 to TRBJ2-6; 7 nucleotides agree with TRBD1. The specimen was PBMCs, collected after low-dose radiotherapy plus immunotherapy. The sequence came from a male donor with prostate cancer. The CDR3 nucleotides read TGCGCCAGCAGCGCCGGGACAGAGGACTCTGGGGCCAACGTCCTGACTTTC. This gives the protein CASSAGTEDSGANVLTF.